This T cell receptor beta chain is drawn from a study of cytomegalovirus exposure and HLA in healthy donors. V shed 7 bases and J shed 0 bases, with 10 bases lying between them. The CDR3 consists of 14 residues. CDR1 and CDR2 (germline): LNHDA, SQIVND (reference sequence). PCR primers comprised 60 Vbeta and 13 Jbeta primers. Clones were sequenced by immunoSEQ multiplex PCR, and TCRdb holds only the in-frame ones, with some missing. The repertoire holds roughly 110,000 clones, with 60% to 80% as singletons. The TCR comes from a woman aged 30 to 39 in good health and CMV-seropositive. The chain is built from TRBV19 and TRBJ1-3; D might be TRBD1 (5 bases). The sample comprised PBMCs. CDR3 loop: CASISGNSGNTIYF. The DNA of the CDR3 is TGTGCCAGTATTTCAGGGAACTCTGGAAACACCATATATTTT.